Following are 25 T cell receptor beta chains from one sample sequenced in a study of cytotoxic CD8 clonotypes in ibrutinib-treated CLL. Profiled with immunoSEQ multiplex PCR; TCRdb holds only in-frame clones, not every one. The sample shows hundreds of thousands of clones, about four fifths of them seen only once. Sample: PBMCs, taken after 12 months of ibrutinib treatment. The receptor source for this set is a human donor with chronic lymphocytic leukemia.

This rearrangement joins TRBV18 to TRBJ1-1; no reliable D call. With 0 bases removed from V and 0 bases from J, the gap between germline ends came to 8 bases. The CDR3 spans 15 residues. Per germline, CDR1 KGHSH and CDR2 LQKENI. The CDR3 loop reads CASSPPNSMNTEAFF. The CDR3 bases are TGTGCCAGCTCACCACCAAACAGTATGAACACTGAAGCTTTCTTT.

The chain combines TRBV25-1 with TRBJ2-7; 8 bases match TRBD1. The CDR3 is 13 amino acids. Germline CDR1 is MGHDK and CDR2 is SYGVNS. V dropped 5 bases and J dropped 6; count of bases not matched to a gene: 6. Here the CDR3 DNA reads TGTGCCAGCAGTCGGACAGGGATAGCCGAGCAGTACTTC. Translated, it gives CASSRTGIAEQYF.

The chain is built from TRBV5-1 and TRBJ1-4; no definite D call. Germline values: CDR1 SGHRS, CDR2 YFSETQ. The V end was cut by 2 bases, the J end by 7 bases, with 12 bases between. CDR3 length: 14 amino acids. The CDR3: CASSFGVGSEKLFF. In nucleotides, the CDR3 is TGCGCCAGCAGCTTCGGGGTAGGGTCTGAAAAACTGTTTTTT.

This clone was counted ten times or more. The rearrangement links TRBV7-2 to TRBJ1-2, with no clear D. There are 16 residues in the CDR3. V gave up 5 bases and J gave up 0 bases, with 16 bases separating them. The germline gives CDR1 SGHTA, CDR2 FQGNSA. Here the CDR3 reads CASSLWPASPNYGYTF. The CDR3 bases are TGTGCCAGCAGCCTCTGGCCGGCCTCGCCTAACTATGGCTACACCTTC.

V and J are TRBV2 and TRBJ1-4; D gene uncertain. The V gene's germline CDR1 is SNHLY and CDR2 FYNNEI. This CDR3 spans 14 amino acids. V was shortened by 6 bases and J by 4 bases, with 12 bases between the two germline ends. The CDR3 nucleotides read TGTGCCAGCAGGGAGGGCAATTTTAATGAAAAACTGTTTTTT. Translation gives CASREGNFNEKLFF.

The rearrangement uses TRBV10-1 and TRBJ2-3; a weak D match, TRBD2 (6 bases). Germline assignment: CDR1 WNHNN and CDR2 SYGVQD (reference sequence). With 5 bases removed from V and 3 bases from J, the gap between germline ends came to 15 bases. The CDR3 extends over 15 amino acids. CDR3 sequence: CASSSLAKETDTQYF. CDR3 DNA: TGCGCCAGCAGTTCCCTAGCGAAGGAGACAGATACGCAGTATTTT.

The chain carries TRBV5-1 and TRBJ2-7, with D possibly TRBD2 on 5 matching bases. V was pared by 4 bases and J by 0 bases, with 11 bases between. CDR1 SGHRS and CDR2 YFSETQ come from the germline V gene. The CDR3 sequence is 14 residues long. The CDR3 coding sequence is TGCGCCAGCAGCCTTAGCGTTAGCTCCTACGAGCAGTACTTC. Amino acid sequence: CASSLSVSSYEQYF.

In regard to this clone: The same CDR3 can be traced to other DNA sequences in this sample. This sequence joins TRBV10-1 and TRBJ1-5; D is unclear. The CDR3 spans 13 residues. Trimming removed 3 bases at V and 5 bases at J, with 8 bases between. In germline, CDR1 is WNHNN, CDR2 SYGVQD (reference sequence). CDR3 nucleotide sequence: TGCGCCAGCAGTGAAACTGGAGATCAGCCCCAGCATTTT. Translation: CASSETGDQPQHF.

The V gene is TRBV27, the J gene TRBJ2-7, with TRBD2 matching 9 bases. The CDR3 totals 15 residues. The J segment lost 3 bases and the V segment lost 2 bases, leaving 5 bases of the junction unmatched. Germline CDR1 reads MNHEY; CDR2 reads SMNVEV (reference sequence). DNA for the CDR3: TGTGCCAGCAGTTTAATGGCTAGCGGGATCTACGAGCAGTACTTC. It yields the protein CASSLMASGIYEQYF.

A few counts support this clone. This chain's CDR3 is CASSPGTGGSTEAFF. The CDR3 DNA reads as TGTGCCAGCAGCCCCGGGACAGGGGGTAGCACTGAAGCTTTCTTT. The rearrangement links TRBV27 to TRBJ1-1; 11 positions agree with TRBD1. V was pared by 6 bases and J by 4 bases, with 7 bases of the junction left unmatched. Germline CDR1 MNHEY, CDR2 SMNVEV (reference sequence). This CDR3 comprises 15 residues.

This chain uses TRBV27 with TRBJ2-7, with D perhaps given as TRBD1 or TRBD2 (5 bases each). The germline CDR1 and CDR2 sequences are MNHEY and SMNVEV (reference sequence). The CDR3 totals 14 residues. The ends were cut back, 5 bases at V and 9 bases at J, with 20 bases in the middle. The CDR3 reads CASSLGTPLNGQYF. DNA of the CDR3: TGTGCCAGCAGTCTAGGGACGCCTTTGAATGGGCAGTACTTC.

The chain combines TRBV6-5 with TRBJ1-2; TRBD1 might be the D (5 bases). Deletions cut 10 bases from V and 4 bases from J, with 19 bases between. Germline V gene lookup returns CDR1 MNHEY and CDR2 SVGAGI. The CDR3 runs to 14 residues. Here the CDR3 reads CATSSTDIFYGYTF. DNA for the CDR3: TGTGCCACCTCCTCGACAGATATCTTCTATGGCTACACCTTC.

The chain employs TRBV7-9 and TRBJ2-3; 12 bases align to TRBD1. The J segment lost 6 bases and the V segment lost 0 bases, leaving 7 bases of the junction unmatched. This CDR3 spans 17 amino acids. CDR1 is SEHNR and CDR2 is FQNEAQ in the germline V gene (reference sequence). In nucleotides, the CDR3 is TGTGCCAGCAGCTTAGCCTCCGGGACAGGGGGCTTCGATACGCAGTATTTT. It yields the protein CASSLASGTGGFDTQYF. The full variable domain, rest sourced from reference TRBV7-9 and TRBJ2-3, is DTGVSQNPRHKITKRGQNVTFRCDPISEHNRLYWYRQTLGQGPEFLTYFQNEAQLEKSRLLSDRFSAERPKGSFSTLEIQRTEQGDSAMYLCASSLASGTGGFDTQYFGPGTRLTVL.

CDR3 coding DNA: TGTGCCAGCACCCCCACACTAGCGGGGGGGTCGGATACGCAGTATTTT. Protein product: CASTPTLAGGSDTQYF. The chain combines TRBV11-2 with TRBJ2-3; the match to TRBD2 covers 13 bases. V gave up 7 bases and J gave up 6 bases; unmatched junction bases: 10. This CDR3 is built from 16 residues. Germline V gene data show CDR1 as SGHAT and CDR2 as FQNNGV. The whole variable domain, remainder taken from reference TRBV11-2 and TRBJ2-3, is EAGVAQSPRYKIIEKRQSVAFWCNPISGHATLYWYQQILGQGPKLLIQFQNNGVVDDSQLPKDRFSAERLKGVDSTLKIQPAKLEDSAVYLCASTPTLAGGSDTQYFGPGTRLTVL.

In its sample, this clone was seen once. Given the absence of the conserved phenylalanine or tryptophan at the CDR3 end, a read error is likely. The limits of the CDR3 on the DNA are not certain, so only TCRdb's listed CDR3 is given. The CDR3: CASSSTGYTT. V gene TRBV7-9 combines with J gene TRBJ1-1. Germline CDR1 SEHNR, CDR2 FQNEAQ (reference sequence). Including both end residues, the CDR3 is 10 amino acids long.

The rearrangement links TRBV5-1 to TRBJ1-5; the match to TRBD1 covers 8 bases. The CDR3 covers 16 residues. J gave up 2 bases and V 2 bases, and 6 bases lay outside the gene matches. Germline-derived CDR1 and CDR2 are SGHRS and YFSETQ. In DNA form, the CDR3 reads TGCGCCAGCAGCTTCGGAGGGACAGGCGGCAATCAGCCCCAGCATTTT. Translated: CASSFGGTGGNQPQHF.

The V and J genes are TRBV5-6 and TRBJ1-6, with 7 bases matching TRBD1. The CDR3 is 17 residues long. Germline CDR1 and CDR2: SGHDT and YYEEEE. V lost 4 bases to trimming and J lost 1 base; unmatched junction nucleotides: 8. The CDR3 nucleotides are TGTGCCAGCAGCGGAGGGGGCGCGGGTTCCTATAATTCACCCCTCCACTTT. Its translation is CASSGGGAGSYNSPLHF.

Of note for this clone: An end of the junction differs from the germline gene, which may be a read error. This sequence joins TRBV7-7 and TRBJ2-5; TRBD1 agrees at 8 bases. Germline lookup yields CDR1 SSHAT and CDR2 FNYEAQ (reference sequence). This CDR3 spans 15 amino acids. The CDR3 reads CASSLWTGQEETQYF. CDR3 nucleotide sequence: TGTGCTAGCAGCTTATGGACAGGGCAGGAGGAGACCCAGTACTTC. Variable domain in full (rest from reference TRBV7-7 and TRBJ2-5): GAGVSQSPRYKVTKRGQDVTLRCDPISSHATLYWYQQALGQGPEFLTYFNYEAQPDKSGLPSDRFSAERPEGSISTLTIQRTEQRDSAMYRCASSLWTGQEETQYFGPGTRLLVL.

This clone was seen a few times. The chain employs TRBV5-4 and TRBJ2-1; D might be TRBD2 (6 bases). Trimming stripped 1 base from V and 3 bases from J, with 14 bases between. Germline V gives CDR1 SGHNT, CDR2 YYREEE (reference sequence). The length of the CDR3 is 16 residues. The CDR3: CASSLNAGINYNEQFF. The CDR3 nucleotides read TGTGCCAGCAGCTTGAATGCGGGAATCAACTACAATGAGCAGTTCTTC.

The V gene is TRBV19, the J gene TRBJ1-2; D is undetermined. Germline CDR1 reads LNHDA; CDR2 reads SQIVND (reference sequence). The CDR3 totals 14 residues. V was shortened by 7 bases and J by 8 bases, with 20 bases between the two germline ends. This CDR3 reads CASTPGRTFAGYTF. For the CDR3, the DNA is TGTGCCAGTACCCCCGGACGAACCTTTGCGGGCTACACCTTC.

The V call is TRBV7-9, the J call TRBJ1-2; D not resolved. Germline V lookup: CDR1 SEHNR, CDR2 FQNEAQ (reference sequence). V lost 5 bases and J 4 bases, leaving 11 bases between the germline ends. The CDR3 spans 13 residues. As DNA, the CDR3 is TGTGCCAGCAGCCCTCCGGATCCCTATGGCTACACCTTC. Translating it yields CASSPPDPYGYTF.

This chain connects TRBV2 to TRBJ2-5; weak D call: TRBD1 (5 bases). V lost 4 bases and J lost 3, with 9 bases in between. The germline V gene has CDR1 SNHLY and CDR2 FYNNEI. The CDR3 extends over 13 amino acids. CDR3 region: CASSVGREETQYF. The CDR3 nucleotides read TGTGCCAGCAGTGTCGGCAGGGAAGAGACCCAGTACTTC.

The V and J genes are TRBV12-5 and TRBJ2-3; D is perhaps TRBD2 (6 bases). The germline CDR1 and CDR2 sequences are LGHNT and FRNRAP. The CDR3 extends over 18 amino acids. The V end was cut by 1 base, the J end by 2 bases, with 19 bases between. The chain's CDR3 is CASGLARLAGNATDTQYF. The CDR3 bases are TGTGCTAGTGGTTTGGCACGCCTCGCGGGGAACGCCACAGATACGCAGTATTTT.

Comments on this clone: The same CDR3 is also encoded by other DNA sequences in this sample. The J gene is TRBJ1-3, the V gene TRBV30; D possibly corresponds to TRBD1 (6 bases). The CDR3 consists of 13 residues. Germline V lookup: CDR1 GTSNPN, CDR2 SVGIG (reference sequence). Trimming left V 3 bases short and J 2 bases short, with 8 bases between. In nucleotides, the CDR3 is TGTGCCTGGAGCCGGGGGCCTGGAAACACCATATATTTT. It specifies CAWSRGPGNTIYF.

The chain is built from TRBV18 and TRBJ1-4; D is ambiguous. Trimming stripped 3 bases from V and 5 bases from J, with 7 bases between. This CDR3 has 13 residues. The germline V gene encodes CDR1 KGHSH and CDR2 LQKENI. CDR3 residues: CASSPYPNEKLFF. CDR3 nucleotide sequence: TGTGCCAGCTCACCTTATCCCAATGAAAAACTGTTTTTT.